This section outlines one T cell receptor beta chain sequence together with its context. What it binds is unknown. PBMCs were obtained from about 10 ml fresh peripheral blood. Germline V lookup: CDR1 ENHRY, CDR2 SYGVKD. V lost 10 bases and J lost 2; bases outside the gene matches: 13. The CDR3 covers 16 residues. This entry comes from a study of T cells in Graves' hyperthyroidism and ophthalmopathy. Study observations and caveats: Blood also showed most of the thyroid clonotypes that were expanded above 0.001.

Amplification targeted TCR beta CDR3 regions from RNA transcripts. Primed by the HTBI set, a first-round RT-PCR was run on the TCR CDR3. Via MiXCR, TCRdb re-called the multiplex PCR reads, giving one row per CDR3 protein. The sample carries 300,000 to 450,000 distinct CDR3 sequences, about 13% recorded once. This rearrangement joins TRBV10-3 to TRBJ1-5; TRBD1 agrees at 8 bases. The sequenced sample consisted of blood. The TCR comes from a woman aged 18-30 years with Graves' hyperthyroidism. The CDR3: CATLDRGGIGNQPQHF. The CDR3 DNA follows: TGTGCCACCCTAGACAGGGGTGGGATTGGCAATCAGCCCCAGCATTTT.